This T cell receptor (beta chain) was found in a study of blood T cell repertoires in COVID-19. Study as a whole: Sites in the United States, Italy and Spain provided acute and convalescent COVID-19 samples.

Unmatched junction bases numbered 5, after V lost 1 base and J lost 0 bases. Germline V CDR1 and CDR2: SGHVS, FQNEAQ. This CDR3 has 16 amino acids. The method was immunoSEQ multiplex PCR; TCRdb's version includes in-frame clones alone and lacks a portion of them. The repertoire holds under 200,000 clones, with approximately 90% as singletons. This chain uses TRBV7-8 with TRBJ1-1; 7 bases fit TRBD1. The clonotype originates from a man aged 18 to 30 with COVID-19, enrolled during active disease. Material: peripheral blood. Here the CDR3 reads CASSLGSGQLNTEAFF. The CDR3 DNA reads TGTGCCAGCAGCTTAGGGTCGGGACAGCTGAACACTGAAGCTTTCTTT.